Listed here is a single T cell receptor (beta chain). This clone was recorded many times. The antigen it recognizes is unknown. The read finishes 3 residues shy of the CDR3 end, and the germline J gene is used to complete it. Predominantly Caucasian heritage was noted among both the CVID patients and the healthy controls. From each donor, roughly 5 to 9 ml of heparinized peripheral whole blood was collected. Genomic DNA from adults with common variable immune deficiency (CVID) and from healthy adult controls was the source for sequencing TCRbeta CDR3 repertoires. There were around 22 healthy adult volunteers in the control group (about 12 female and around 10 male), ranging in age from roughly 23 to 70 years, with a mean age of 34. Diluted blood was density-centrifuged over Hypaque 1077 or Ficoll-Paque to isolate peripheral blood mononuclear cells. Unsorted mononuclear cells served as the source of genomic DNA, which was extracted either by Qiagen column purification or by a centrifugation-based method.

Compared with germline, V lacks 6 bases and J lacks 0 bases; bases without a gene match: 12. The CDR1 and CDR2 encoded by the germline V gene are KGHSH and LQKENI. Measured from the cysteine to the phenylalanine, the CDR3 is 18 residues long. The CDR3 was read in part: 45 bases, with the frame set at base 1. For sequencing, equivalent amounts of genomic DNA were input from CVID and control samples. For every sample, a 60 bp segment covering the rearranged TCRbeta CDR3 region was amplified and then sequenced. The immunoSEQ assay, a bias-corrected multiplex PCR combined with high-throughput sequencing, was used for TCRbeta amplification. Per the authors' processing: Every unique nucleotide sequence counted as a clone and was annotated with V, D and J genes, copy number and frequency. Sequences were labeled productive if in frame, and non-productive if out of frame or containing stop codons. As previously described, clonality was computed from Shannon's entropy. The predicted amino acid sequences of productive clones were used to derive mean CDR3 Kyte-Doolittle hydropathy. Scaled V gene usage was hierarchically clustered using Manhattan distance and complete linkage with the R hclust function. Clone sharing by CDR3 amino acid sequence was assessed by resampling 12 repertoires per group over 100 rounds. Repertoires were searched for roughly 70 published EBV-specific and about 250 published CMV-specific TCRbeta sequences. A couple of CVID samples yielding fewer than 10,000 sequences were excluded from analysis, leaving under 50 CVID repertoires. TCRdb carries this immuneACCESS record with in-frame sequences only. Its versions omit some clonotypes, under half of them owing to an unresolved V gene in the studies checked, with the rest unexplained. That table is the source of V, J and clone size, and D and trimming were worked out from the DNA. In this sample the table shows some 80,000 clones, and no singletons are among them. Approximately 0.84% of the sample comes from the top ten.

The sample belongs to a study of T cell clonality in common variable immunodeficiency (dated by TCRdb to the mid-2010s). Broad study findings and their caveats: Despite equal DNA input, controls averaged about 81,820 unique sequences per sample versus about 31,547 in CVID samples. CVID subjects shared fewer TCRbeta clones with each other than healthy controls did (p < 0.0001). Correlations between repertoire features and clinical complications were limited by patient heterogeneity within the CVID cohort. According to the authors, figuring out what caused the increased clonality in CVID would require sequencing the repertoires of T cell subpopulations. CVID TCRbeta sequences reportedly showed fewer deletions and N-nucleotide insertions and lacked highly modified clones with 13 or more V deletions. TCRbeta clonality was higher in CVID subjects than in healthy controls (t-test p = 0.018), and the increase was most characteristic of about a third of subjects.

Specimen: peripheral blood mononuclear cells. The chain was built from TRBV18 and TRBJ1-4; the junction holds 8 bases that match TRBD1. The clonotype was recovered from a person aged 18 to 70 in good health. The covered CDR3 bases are TGTGCCAGCTCGCTCCCGGGACAGGCGGGGACAACTAATGAAAAA. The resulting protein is CASSLPGQAGTTNEK. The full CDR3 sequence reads CASSLPGQAGTTNEKLFF.